The T cell receptor (beta chain) described here comes from a study of T cell repertoires in cytomegalovirus infection (dated by TCRdb to about 2019). For the study in its entirety: Donor HLA type was relevant to the analysis, as public TCR beta signatures indicated carriage of CMV infection together with the matching HLA type. Overall results and qualifications from the work: The ex vivo response was dominated by HLA-C-restricted CMV-specific TCR beta clonotypes, which also provided the single most frequent clonotype in two of eight donors. In both this cohort and an independent roughly 350-donor cohort, the cumulative frequency of public TCR beta family members distinguished carriers of CMV infection plus the relevant HLA type.

This clonotype was seen more than once but under ten times. The target of this receptor is not known. It has no much larger one-base neighbor in the sample; base qualities were not kept. The sample was run on an Illumina HiSeq 1500. The public sequencing data were trimmed at Q25 with fastp and processed into clonotypes with MiXCR by TCRdb, which kept only in-frame beta chains. Each entry is one CDR3 protein sequence, shown with its most common DNA and genes. For this sample there are around 170,000 distinct CDR3 sequences; roughly a sixth appear just once. The ten largest make up around 19% of the sample. From cysteine to phenylalanine, the CDR3 is 17 amino acids long. CDR3 DNA only is kept here, 51 bases in frame from base 1. The junction carries 19 bases between V and J, which are trimmed by 5 bases and 0 bases respectively. Via the germline V gene, CDR1 is SGHVS and CDR2 FNYEAQ.

Here the chain combines TRBV7-6 and TRBJ1-2; 5 matching bases give a weak D call of TRBD1. This clonotype was obtained from a human donor in good health (CMV status not recorded). Some clones in this sample may be carry-over from other donors' samples. The specimen was CD8+ T cells from PBMCs. The encoded CDR3 is CASSRIIDRPPNYGYTF. Read as DNA, the sequence is TGTGCCAGCAGCCGTATCATCGACAGACCCCCTAACTATGGCTACACCTTC.